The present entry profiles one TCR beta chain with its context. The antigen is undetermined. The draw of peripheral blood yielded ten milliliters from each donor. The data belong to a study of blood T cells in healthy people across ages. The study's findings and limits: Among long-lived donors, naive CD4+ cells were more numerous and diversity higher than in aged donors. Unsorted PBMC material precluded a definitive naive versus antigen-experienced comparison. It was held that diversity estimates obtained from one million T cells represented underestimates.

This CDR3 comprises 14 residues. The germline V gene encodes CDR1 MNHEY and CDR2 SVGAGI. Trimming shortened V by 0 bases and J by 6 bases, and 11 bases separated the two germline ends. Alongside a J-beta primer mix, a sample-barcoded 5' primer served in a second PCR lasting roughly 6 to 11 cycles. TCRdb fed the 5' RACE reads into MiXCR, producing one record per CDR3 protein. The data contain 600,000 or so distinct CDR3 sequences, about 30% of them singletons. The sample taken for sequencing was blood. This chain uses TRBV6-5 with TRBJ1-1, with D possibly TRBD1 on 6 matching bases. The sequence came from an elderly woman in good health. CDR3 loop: CASSYSTGAAEAFF. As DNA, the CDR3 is TGTGCCAGCAGTTACTCTACGGGGGCCGCTGAAGCTTTCTTT.